Shown below are 17 T cell receptor beta chains from a single sample sequenced in a study of shared clonotypes between healthy human individuals. Sequencing was performed with immunoSEQ multiplex PCR; in TCRdb, only in-frame clones are kept and a portion is missing. The table records about 670,000 clones, less than 80% of them present only once. The sequencing sample was made of memory CD4+ T cells sorted from blood. The subset here: CD45RA-negative fraction. These receptors were obtained from a woman under 40 in good health.

V gene TRBV6-5 combines with J gene TRBJ1-5; TRBD1 is a possible D gene (6 bases). Germline V gene data show CDR1 as MNHEY and CDR2 as SVGAGI. This CDR3 comprises 12 residues. V was shortened by 8 bases and J by 9 bases, with 14 bases between the two germline ends. The CDR3 DNA sequence: TGTGCCAGCGGGTCGACAGGTTGGCCCCAGCATTTT. Translation gives CASGSTGWPQHF.

This rearrangement joins TRBV5-1 to TRBJ2-1, with a weak D call TRBD1 (6 bases). CDR1 is SGHRS, CDR2 YFSETQ, per germline. V was clipped by 8 bases and J by 5 bases, with 20 bases between them. CDR3 length: 15 amino acids. The chain's CDR3 is CASRISGTKNNEQFF. The CDR3 coding sequence is TGCGCCAGTCGCATATCGGGGACAAAGAACAATGAGCAGTTCTTC.

This clone occurred once. The same CDR3 also results from other DNA sequences found in this sample. The V gene is TRBV6-5, the J gene TRBJ2-3, with unresolved D. Germline V gives CDR1 MNHEY, CDR2 SVGAGI. V was cut by 0 bases and J by 6 bases, with 7 bases left in between. The CDR3 has 13 amino acids. The CDR3, as DNA: TGTGCCAGCAGTTACTCGGGCAGTGATACGCAGTATTTT. It is translated as CASSYSGSDTQYF.

This clone appeared a single time. In nucleotides, the CDR3 is TGTGCCAGCAGTAGACTAGCGGGTGTTAATGAGCAGTTCTTC. It is translated as CASSRLAGVNEQFF. The chain recombines TRBV6-5 with TRBJ2-1; TRBD2 matches 10 bases. J was trimmed by 7 bases and V by 5 bases; bases with no gene match: 5. Germline V gene data show CDR1 as MNHEY and CDR2 as SVGAGI. CDR3 length equals 14 residues.

This rearrangement joins TRBV5-6 to TRBJ2-7, with 8 bases that match TRBD2. In germline, CDR1 is SGHDT, CDR2 YYEEEE. The V gene end was trimmed by 1 base and the J gene end by 1 base; junction bases not matched to a gene: 7. CDR3 length equals 16 residues. CDR3 amino acids: CASSLYQRESSYEQYF. CDR3 coding DNA: TGTGCCAGCAGCTTGTATCAGCGGGAGTCATCCTACGAGCAGTACTTC.

Details on this clone: This same CDR3 is encoded by further DNA sequences in the sample. The rearrangement joins TRBV29-1 to TRBJ1-2; D is undetermined. Per germline, CDR1 SQVTM and CDR2 ANQGSEA. V lost 3 bases, J lost 5 bases, and 4 bases lay in between. This CDR3 has 10 amino acids. CDR3 in amino acids: CSVDLYGYTF. In DNA, the CDR3 is TGCAGCGTTGACCTATATGGCTACACCTTC.

This clone has only a few counts. The chain has TRBV28 and TRBJ2-7; no clear D gene. Between the trimmed V and J ends, which lost 5 bases and 3 bases, there was a span of 5 bases. The CDR3 is 11 residues long. The germline V gene encodes CDR1 MDHEN and CDR2 SYDVKM. CDR3 in DNA: TGTGCCAGCAGTCCCCTCTACGAGCAGTACTTC. Its translation is CASSPLYEQYF.

This chain connects TRBV5-7 to TRBJ2-1; tentative D call: TRBD2 (6 bases). TRBV5-7 is placed among ORFs of uncertain function. This CDR3 is 16 amino acids long. Between the trimmed V and J ends, which lost 4 bases and 4 bases, there was a span of 18 bases. CDR3 sequence (DNA): TGTGCCAGCAGCCGCGGAAGCGGGTACTGTTACAATGAGCAGTTCTTC. Amino acid sequence: CASSRGSGYCYNEQFF.

This clone was seen ten or more times. This chain joins TRBV7-2 and TRBJ2-2; D may be TRBD2 (5 bases). This CDR3 has 16 amino acids. Trimming stripped 6 bases from V and 2 bases from J, with 16 bases between. Germline V CDR1 and CDR2: SGHTA, FQGNSA. CDR3 sequence reads: CASSKVSGSNTGELFF. The CDR3 bases are TGTGCCAGCAGTAAGGTATCGGGGAGTAACACCGGGGAGCTGTTTTTT.

This chain links TRBV5-1 with TRBJ2-7; 16 positions agree with TRBD2. The CDR3 is 18 residues long. Germline V gene sequence: CDR1 SGHRS, CDR2 YFSETQ. J gave up 6 bases and V 3 bases, and 12 bases lay outside the gene matches. In DNA, the CDR3 is TGCGCCAGCAGCTCCGGGACTAGCGGGAGGGGCTCTAGAGGCGAGCAGTACTTC. The encoded protein is CASSSGTSGRGSRGEQYF.

The CDR3 loop reads CASSSSGTVPVLTF. DNA for the CDR3: TGTGCCAGCAGTTCTTCCGGGACAGTCCCCGTCCTGACTTTC. The chain couples TRBV6-5 to TRBJ2-6; 7 bases line up with TRBD1. The CDR3 has 14 amino acids. V lost 4 bases and J lost 12; bases outside the gene matches: 9. Germline V gene lookup returns CDR1 MNHEY and CDR2 SVGAGI.

The CDR3 loop reads CASSLWGRSEETQYF. DNA for the CDR3: TGTGCCAGCAGTTTATGGGGCAGGTCTGAAGAGACCCAGTACTTC. This sequence joins TRBV28 and TRBJ2-5; D unresolved. This CDR3 is 15 amino acids long. Trimming removed 0 bases at V and 3 bases at J, with 11 bases between. Germline assignment: CDR1 MDHEN and CDR2 SYDVKM.

The chain has TRBV2 and TRBJ2-7; D unresolved. The V and J ends lost 5 bases and 4 bases respectively, with 6 bases between them. CDR1 is SNHLY and CDR2 is FYNNEI in the germline V gene. This CDR3 spans 11 amino acids. CDR3 loop: CASSRIYEQYF. CDR3 nucleotides: TGTGCCAGCAGTAGGATTTACGAGCAGTACTTC.

The chain couples TRBV28 to TRBJ2-3; TRBD2 matches at 13 bases. The CDR3 is made up of 16 amino acids. Germline trimming cut 7 bases from V and 3 bases from J; bases unmatched to any gene: 7. The V gene's germline CDR1 is MDHEN and CDR2 SYDVKM. The CDR3 here is CASTTSGRATTDTQYF. In DNA, the CDR3 is TGTGCCAGCACAACTAGCGGGAGGGCCACGACAGATACGCAGTATTTT.

The chain uses TRBV7-3 and TRBJ2-3; D is tentatively TRBD1 or TRBD2 (5 bases each). Germline-derived CDR1 and CDR2 are SGHTA and FQGTGA. V lost 5 bases and J lost 5, with 14 bases in between. CDR3 length: 14 residues. CDR3 DNA sequence: TGTGCCAGCAGCCCGGGATCGAGGGGAGATACGCAGTATTTT. It specifies CASSPGSRGDTQYF.

The chain recombines TRBV19 with TRBJ2-7; 7 positions match TRBD1. V lost 7 bases, J lost 3 bases, and 9 bases stayed unmatched. Germline loops: CDR1 LNHDA, CDR2 SQIVND (reference sequence). This CDR3 spans 14 amino acids. The CDR3 region has the DNA TGTGCCAGTAAGGGGGCGATAGGCGGCTACGAGCAGTACTTC. This encodes CASKGAIGGYEQYF.

The V gene is TRBV19, the J gene TRBJ2-1, with D perhaps TRBD1 (6 bases). Trimming cost V 3 bases and J 9 bases, with 15 bases left between them. This CDR3 has 14 residues. From germline, CDR1 is LNHDA and CDR2 SQIVND (reference sequence). CDR3 nucleotides: TGTGCCAGTAGTATTGGGACATTTAACGGTGAGCAGTTCTTC. It encodes CASSIGTFNGEQFF.